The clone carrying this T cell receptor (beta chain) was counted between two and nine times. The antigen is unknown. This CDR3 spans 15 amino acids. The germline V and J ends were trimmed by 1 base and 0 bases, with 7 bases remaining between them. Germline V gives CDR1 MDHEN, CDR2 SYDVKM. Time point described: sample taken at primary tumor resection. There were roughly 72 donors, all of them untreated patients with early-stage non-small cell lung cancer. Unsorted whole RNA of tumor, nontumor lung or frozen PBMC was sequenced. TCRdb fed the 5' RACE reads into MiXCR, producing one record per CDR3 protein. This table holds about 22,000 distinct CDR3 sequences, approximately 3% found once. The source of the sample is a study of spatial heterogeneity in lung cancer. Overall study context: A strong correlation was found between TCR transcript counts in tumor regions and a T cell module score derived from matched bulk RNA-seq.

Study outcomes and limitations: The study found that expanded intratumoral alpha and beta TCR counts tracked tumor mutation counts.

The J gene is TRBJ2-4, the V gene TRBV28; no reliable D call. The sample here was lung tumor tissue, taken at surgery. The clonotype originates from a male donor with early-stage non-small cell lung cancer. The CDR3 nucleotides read TGTGCCAGCAGTTTATTCCGGGTAGCCAAAAACATTCAGTACTTC. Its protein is CASSLFRVAKNIQYF.